The 7 T cell receptor beta chains presented below share a single source sample, sequenced in a study of response to subunit inactivated influenza vaccine (dated by TCRdb to 2017 to 2018). Library generation was performed with RT-PCR. Sequenced using an Illumina HiSeq 2500. The public reads were quality trimmed at Q25 with fastp and then assembled into clones with MiXCR by TCRdb, keeping productive beta chains. One record per CDR3 amino acid sequence lists the most common genes and DNA. This sample comprises about 830,000 distinct CDR3 sequences, 15% to 20% of them detected only once. Clones ranked in the top ten supply roughly 10% of the sample. Specimen: PBMCs from blood, collected roughly 5 days after vaccination. These receptors all stem from a man aged 45 to 65 who received an inactivated influenza vaccine. Donor details come from another sample of the same person, matched by shared clones.

The V call is TRBV4-2, the J call TRBJ1-2; weak D call: TRBD1 (5 bases). The V gene lost 0 bases and the J gene lost 4 bases, with 18 bases spanning the gap. The CDR3 runs 17 residues. The V gene's germline CDR1 is LGHNA and CDR2 YNFKEQ. The CDR3 protein is CASSQDLGAGLSYGYTF. The DNA for the CDR3 is TGTGCCAGCAGCCAAGATCTTGGGGCAGGGCTTTCCTATGGCTACACCTTC.

CDR3 coding DNA: TGCGCCAGCAGGCCCCGGACAGGGCAGAGCTCTGGAAACACCATATATTTT. It encodes CASRPRTGQSSGNTIYF. The genes are TRBV5-1 and TRBJ1-3; 8 nucleotides match TRBD1. Germline V gives CDR1 SGHRS, CDR2 YFSETQ. The V gene end was trimmed by 5 bases and the J gene end by 0 bases; junction bases not matched to a gene: 10. The CDR3 contains 17 residues.

This clonotype turned up a few times. The chain uses TRBV28 and TRBJ2-7, with 8 bases that match TRBD2. The CDR3 is 13 amino acids. V shed 7 bases, J shed 4 bases, and the junction held 6 bases outside the gene matches. Germline CDR1 MDHEN, CDR2 SYDVKM. The CDR3 DNA follows: TGTGCCAGCACCCATAGCGGGGAATACGAGCAGTACTTC. Translated: CASTHSGEYEQYF.

Many counts were recorded for this clonotype. This sequence joins TRBV7-2 and TRBJ1-1; D is unclear. The germline V and J ends were trimmed by 4 bases and 1 base, with 13 bases remaining between them. The CDR3 is 15 residues long. CDR1 is SGHTA, CDR2 FQGNSA, per germline. The chain's CDR3 is CASSSWAQENTEAFF. CDR3 coding DNA: TGTGCCAGCAGCTCGTGGGCACAAGAGAACACTGAAGCTTTCTTT.

This clonotype was picked up a small number of times. This chain joins TRBV29-1 and TRBJ2-1, with 9 bases identical to TRBD2. The length of the CDR3 is 13 residues. The trim removed 4 bases at V and 3 bases at J, leaving 1 base unmatched. Per the germline V gene, CDR1 is SQVTM and CDR2 is ANQGSEA. Here the CDR3 DNA reads TGCAGCGTTGCAGCGGGGGGCTACAATGAGCAGTTCTTC. Amino acid sequence: CSVAAGGYNEQFF.

There are many counts of this clonotype. The rearrangement joins TRBV19 to TRBJ2-3, with D unresolved. Trimming removed 1 base at V and 6 bases at J, with 11 bases between. This CDR3 contains 14 residues. Germline CDR1 LNHDA, CDR2 SQIVND (reference sequence). CDR3 sequence (DNA): TGTGCCAGTAGTATAGGGACGCCTCCGGATACGCAGTATTTT. Translation: CASSIGTPPDTQYF.

The rearrangement links TRBV20-1 to TRBJ1-6, with TRBD1 matching over 10 bases. Germline assignment: CDR1 DFQATT and CDR2 SNEGSKA (reference sequence). Trimming cost V 3 bases and J 7 bases; bases outside gene matches: 9. The CDR3 is 16 amino acids. The CDR3 protein is CSASTSGTGDNSPLHF. In DNA form, the CDR3 reads TGCAGTGCTAGCACCTCCGGGACAGGGGACAATTCACCCCTCCACTTT.